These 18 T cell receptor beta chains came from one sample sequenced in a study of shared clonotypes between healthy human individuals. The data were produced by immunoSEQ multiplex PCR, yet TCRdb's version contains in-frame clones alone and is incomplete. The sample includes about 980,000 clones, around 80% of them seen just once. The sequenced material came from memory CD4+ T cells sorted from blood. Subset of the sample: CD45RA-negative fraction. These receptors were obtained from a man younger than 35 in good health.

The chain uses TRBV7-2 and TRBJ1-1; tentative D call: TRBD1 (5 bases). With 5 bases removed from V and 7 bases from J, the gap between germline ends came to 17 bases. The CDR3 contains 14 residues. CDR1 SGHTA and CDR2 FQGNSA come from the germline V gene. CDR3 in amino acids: CASSDRRGLGEAFF. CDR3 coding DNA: TGTGCCAGCAGCGATAGAAGGGGACTCGGTGAAGCTTTCTTT.

The CDR3 DNA reads TGTGCCTGGAGTGTATCCCCCGGGGATGGCTACACCTTC. Its translation: CAWSVSPGDGYTF. The gene calls are TRBV30 and TRBJ1-2; no clear D. The CDR3 loop spans 13 amino acids. Trimming removed 0 bases at V and 6 bases at J, with 11 bases between. The V gene's germline CDR1 is GTSNPN and CDR2 SVGIG (reference sequence).

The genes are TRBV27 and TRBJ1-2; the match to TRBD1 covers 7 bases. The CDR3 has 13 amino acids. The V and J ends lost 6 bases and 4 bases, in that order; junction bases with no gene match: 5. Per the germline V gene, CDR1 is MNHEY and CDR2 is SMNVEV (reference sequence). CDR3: CASREQGSYGYTF. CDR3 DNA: TGTGCCAGCAGGGAACAGGGGAGCTATGGCTACACCTTC.

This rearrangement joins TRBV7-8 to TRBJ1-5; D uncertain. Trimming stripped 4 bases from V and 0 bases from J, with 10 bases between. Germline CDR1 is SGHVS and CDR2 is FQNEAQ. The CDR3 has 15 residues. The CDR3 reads CASSYLDGSNQPQHF. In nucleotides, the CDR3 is TGTGCCAGCAGCTATTTGGACGGTAGCAATCAGCCCCAGCATTTT.

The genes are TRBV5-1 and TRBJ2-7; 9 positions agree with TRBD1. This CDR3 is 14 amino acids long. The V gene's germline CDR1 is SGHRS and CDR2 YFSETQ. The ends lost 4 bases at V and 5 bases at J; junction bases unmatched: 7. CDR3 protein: CASSLGTGLNEQYF. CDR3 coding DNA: TGCGCCAGCAGCCTAGGGACAGGGTTGAACGAGCAGTACTTC.

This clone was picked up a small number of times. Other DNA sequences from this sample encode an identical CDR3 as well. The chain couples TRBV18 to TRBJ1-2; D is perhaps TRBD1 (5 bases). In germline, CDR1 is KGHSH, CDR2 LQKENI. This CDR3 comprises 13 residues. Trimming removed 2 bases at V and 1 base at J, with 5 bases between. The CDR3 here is CASSPDSNYGYTF. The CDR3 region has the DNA TGTGCCAGCTCACCAGACAGTAACTATGGCTACACCTTC.

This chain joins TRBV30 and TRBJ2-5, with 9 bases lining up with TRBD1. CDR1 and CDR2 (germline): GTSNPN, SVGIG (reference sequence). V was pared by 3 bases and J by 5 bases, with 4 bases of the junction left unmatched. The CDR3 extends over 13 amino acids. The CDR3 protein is CAWSRTGVETQYF. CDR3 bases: TGTGCCTGGAGCAGGACAGGGGTCGAGACCCAGTACTTC.

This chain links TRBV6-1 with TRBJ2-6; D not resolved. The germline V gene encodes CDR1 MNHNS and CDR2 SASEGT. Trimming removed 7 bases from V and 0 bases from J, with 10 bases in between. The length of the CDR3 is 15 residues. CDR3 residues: CASTLGGSGANVLTF. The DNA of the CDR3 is TGTGCCAGCACCCTAGGCGGCTCTGGGGCCAACGTCCTGACTTTC.

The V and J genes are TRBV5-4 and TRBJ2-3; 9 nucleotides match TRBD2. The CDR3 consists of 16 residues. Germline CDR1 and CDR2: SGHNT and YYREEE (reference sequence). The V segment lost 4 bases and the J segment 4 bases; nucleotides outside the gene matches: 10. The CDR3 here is CASSPAGGGASDTQYF. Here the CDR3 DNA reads TGTGCCAGCAGCCCAGCGGGCGGGGGGGCCTCAGATACGCAGTATTTT.

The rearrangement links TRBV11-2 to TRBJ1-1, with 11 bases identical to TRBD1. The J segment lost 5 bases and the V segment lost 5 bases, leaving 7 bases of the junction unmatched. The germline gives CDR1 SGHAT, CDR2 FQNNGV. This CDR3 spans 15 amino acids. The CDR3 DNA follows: TGTGCCAGCAGCAGTCGGGACAGGGGGAGAACTGAAGCTTTCTTT. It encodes CASSSRDRGRTEAFF.

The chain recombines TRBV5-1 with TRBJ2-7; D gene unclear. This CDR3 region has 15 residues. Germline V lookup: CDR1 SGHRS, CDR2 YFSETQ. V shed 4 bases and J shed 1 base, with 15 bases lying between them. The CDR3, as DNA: TGCGCCAGCAGCAGCTTGGTCCCTGGTTCCTACGAGCAGTACTTC. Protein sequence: CASSSLVPGSYEQYF.

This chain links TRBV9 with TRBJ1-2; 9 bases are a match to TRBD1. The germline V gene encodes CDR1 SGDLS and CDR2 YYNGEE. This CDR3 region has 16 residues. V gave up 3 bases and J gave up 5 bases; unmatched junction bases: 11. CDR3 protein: CASSENLRTGEYGYTF. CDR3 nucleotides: TGTGCCAGCAGCGAAAACCTCAGGACAGGGGAATATGGCTACACCTTC.

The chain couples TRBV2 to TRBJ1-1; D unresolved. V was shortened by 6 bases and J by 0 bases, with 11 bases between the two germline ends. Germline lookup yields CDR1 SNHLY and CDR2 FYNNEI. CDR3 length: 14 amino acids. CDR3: CASSLRAVNTEAFF. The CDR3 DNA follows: TGTGCCAGCAGCCTCCGGGCAGTGAACACTGAAGCTTTCTTT.

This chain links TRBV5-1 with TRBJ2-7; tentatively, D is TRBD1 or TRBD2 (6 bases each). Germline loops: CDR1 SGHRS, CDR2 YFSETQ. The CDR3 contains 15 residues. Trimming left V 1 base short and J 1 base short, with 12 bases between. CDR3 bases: TGCGCCAGCAGCTTGATGGGGGGCGGATCCTACGAGCAGTACTTC. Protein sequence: CASSLMGGGSYEQYF.

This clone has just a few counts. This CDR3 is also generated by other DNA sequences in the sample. The CDR3 DNA follows: TGTGCCAGCAGTGAGACAGGGGACTATGGCTACACCTTC. Protein sequence: CASSETGDYGYTF. This chain uses TRBV6-1 with TRBJ1-2; 8 bases line up with TRBD1. Germline V CDR1 and CDR2: MNHNS, SASEGT. CDR3 length equals 13 residues. V lost 3 bases to trimming and J lost 3 bases; unmatched junction nucleotides: 0.

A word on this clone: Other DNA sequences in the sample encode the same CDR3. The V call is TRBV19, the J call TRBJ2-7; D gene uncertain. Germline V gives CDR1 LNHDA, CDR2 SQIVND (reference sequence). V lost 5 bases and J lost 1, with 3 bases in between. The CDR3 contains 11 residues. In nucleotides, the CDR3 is TGTGCCAGTAGTTCGTCCTACGAGCAGTACTTC. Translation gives CASSSSYEQYF.

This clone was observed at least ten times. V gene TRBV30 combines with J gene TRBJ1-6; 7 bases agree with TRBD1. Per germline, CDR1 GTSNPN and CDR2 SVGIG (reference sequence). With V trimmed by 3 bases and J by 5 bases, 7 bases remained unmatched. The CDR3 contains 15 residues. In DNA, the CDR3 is TGTGCCTGGAGGCCGTTCGGGACAGATAATTCACCCCTCCACTTT. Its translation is CAWRPFGTDNSPLHF.

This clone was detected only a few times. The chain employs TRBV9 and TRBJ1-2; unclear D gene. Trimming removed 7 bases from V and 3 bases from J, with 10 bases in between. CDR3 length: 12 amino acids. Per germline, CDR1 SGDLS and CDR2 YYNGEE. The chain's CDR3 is CASSRTDYGYTF. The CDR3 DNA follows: TGTGCCAGCTCCCGGACGGACTATGGCTACACCTTC.